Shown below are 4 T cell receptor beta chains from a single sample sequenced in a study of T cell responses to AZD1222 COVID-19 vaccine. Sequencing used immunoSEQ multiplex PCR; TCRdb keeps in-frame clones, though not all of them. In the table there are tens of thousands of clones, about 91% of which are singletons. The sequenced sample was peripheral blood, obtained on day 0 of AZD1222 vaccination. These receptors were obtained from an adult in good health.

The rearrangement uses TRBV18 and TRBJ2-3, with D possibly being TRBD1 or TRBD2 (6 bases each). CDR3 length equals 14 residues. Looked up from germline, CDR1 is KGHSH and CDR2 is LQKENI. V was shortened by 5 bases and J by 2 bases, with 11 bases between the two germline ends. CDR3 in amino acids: CASSEGGLTDTQYF. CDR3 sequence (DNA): TGTGCCAGCTCAGAAGGGGGACTCACAGATACGCAGTATTTT. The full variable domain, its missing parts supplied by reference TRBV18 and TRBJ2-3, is NAGVMQNPRHLVRRRGQEARLRCSPMKGHSHVYWYRQLPEEGLKFMVYLQKENIIDESGMPKERFSAEFPKEGPSILRIQQVVRGDSAAYFCASSEGGLTDTQYFGPGTRLTVL.

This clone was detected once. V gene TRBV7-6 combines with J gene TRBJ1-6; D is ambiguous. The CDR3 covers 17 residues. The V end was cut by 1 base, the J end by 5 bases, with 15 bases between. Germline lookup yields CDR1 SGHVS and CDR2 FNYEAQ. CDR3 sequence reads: CASSLVPPAEHNSPLHF. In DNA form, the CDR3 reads TGTGCCAGCAGCTTAGTCCCCCCAGCCGAACATAATTCACCCCTCCACTTT.

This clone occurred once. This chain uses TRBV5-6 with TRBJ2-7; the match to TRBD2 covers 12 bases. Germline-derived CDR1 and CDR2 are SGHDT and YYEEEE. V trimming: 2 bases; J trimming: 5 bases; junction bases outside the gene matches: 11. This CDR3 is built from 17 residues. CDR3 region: CASSFLLAGGSRDEQYF. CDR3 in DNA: TGTGCCAGCAGCTTCCTGCTAGCGGGAGGGTCGAGGGACGAGCAGTACTTC. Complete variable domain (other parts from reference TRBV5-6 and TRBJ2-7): DAGVTQSPTHLIKTRGQQVTLRCSPKSGHDTVSWYQQALGQGPQFIFQYYEEEERQRGNFPDRFSGHQFPNYSSELNVNALLLGDSALYLCASSFLLAGGSRDEQYFGPGTRLTVT.

The CDR3 nucleotides are TGCGCCAGCAGCCAAGATAGTCCGCAGGGCCACGAGCAGTACTTC. Its protein is CASSQDSPQGHEQYF. The chain links TRBV4-1 to TRBJ2-7; D is possibly TRBD1 (5 bases). Germline-derived CDR1 and CDR2 are MGHRA and YSYEKL. The CDR3 loop spans 15 amino acids. V lost 0 bases, J lost 5 bases, and 14 bases lay in between.